This paragraph covers one TCR beta chain sequence. The antigen remains unidentified. The study ran its PCR with 60 Vbeta and 13 Jbeta primers. The repertoire was sequenced with immunoSEQ multiplex PCR; TCRdb's copy has only in-frame clones and lacks some. The table includes about 120,000 clones, around two thirds detected once. These data belong to a study of cytomegalovirus exposure and HLA in healthy donors. Germline-derived CDR1 and CDR2 are SQVTM and ANQGSEA. This CDR3 is built from 11 residues. Trimming cost V 7 bases and J 6 bases, with 12 bases left between them. Study-wide results and limits: Prior analysis indicated that the majority of TCR beta V segments exhibited productivity approximately 90% or approximately 30% of the time. Later work found that TCR association rates differed between HLA loci; DRB1 had the most and HLA-C the fewest.

Each of the donors was a healthy bone marrow donor. Sequencing used PBMCs. The chain couples TRBV29-1 to TRBJ1-2; D gene ambiguous. This clonotype originated in a human donor in good health. As DNA, the CDR3 is TGCAGCGCTCGGAGTTCGAATGGCTACACCTTC. This sequence encodes CSARSSNGYTF.